This is a list of T cell receptor beta chains from one sample in a study of blood T cell repertoires in COVID-19. Produced via immunoSEQ multiplex PCR; TCRdb's table is partial and in-frame only. The top ten hold approximately 8.1% of the sample, which has 100,000 to 150,000 clones, around 87% seen once. Material: peripheral blood. The receptors were sampled from a man aged 50-59 years with acute or convalescent COVID-19. CDR3s include the opening cysteine and the closing phenylalanine or tryptophan. Fields, in order: clone size, V gene, J gene, CDR3 protein. Size tells how often a clone was seen (once, few, many) or the class of an expanded clone, and some rows leave it out.

>NA|TRBV4-1|TRBJ2-3
CASSQVPESSTDTQYF
>NA|TRBV3-1/TRBV3-2|TRBJ2-3
CASSQGGLTDTQYF
>NA|TRBV1|TRBJ1-2
CTSSQTTGSNYGYTF
>few|TRBV7-9|TRBJ2-1
CASYPVGAGEREQFF
>NA|TRBV11-1|TRBJ2-5
CASSSGQGQETQYF
>NA|TRBV6-5|TRBJ2-7
CARKGAGQYF
>NA|TRBV12-5|TRBJ1-1
CASGFRGTTAFF
>NA|TRBV28|TRBJ2-7
CASRGPGPSYEQYF
>NA|TRBV19|TRBJ1-2
CASSADRYYGYTF
>few|TRBV7-9|TRBJ1-1
CASSAWGQNTEAFF
>NA|TRBV14|TRBJ1-2
CASSLRDRAKANYGYTF
>NA|TRBV11-2|TRBJ1-2
CASSLVRRGGYTF
>NA|TRBV19|TRBJ2-5
CASSLAGGRKETQYF
>NA|TRBV7-9|TRBJ2-2
CASSFPAGGGGGELFF
>once|TRBV23-1|TRBJ2-4
CASGRPGLAGGIAKNIQYF
>few|TRBV30|TRBJ2-3
CAWGLAGDTDTQYF
>NA|TRBV11-3|TRBJ2-6
CASSLVSGSSGANVLTF